Sequencing of this TCR beta chain was carried out in a study of identical twins. V lost 5 bases and J lost 0; bases outside the gene matches: 4. The CDR3 consists of 14 residues. The germline V gene has CDR1 SGHRS and CDR2 YFSETQ. Points from the study as a whole: The study based its conclusions on cross-sectional statistical analysis and did not follow the same donors. While abundant cord blood beta clonotypes carried fewer insertions, memory repertoires showed no such pattern.

TCRdb independently ran MiXCR on the 5' RACE reads; one entry per CDR3 protein. The sample holds 250,000 or so distinct CDR3 sequences; approximately 7.8% are singletons and the top ten take about 5.6%. In regard to this clonotype: The antigen remains unidentified.

The same data also went into a second study, on yellow fever vaccine responses in identical twins.

The V gene is TRBV5-1, the J gene TRBJ2-7; TRBD1 matches 8 bases. This TCR was recovered from a woman under 30 in good health. Sequencing input: CD8+ T cells sorted from blood. The CDR3 reads CASRAGTGSYEQYF. In nucleotides, the CDR3 is TGCGCCAGCAGGGCCGGGACAGGCTCCTACGAGCAGTACTTC.